These 30 T cell receptor beta chains came from one sample sequenced in a study of blood T cell repertoires in COVID-19. Clones were read by immunoSEQ multiplex PCR, and TCRdb kept only the in-frame ones, dropping some. The sample lists 200,000 to 300,000 clones, approximately 87% occurring once. The sequenced material came from peripheral blood. The receptors originated from a man aged 60 to 75 with acute or convalescent COVID-19.

The V call is TRBV3-1 (or the pseudogene TRBV3-2), the J call TRBJ1-5; possibly TRBD1 for D (5 bases). This CDR3 contains 15 residues. CDR1 is LGHDT, CDR2 YNNKEL, per germline (reference sequence). V lost 0 bases, J lost 3 bases, and 9 bases lay in between. The CDR3 nucleotides read TGTGCCAGCAGCCAAGATGGCAGGGACAATCAGCCCCAGCATTTT. Translated: CASSQDGRDNQPQHF.

This clone is a singleton in its sample. V usage is TRBV6-2 or TRBV6-3 and J usage is TRBJ2-2; 8 nucleotides align to TRBD1. V lost 6 bases and J lost 7; bases outside the gene matches: 10. CDR1 is MNHEY and CDR2 is SVGEGT in the germline V gene. The CDR3 extends over 15 amino acids. As DNA, the CDR3 is TGTGCCAGCAGCCAAGACAGGGGTAGTGGCGGGGAGCTGTTTTTT. Translated, it gives CASSQDRGSGGELFF.

The chain joins TRBV6-6 to TRBJ2-7; 9 bases agree with TRBD2. Germline CDR1 reads MNHNY; CDR2 reads SVGAGI (reference sequence). The J segment lost 4 bases and the V segment lost 6 bases, leaving 7 bases of the junction unmatched. This CDR3 contains 14 residues. The CDR3 region has the DNA TGTGCCAGCAGATATAGCGGGAGTGGGTACGAGCAGTACTTC. This codes for CASRYSGSGYEQYF.

The chain carries TRBV30 and TRBJ1-3; tentatively, D is TRBD1 (5 bases). The CDR3 covers 17 residues. CDR1 is GTSNPN and CDR2 is SVGIG in the germline V gene (reference sequence). The V and J ends lost 0 bases and 0 bases respectively, with 15 bases between them. The CDR3 loop reads CAWSVDLTAFSGNTIYF. The CDR3, as DNA: TGTGCCTGGAGTGTAGATCTGACAGCTTTCTCTGGAAACACCATATATTTT.

The chain carries TRBV28 and TRBJ2-7, with 8 bases aligning to TRBD2. From germline, CDR1 is MDHEN and CDR2 SYDVKM. CDR3 size: 14 residues. V was clipped by 7 bases and J by 3 bases; unmatched bases: 8. DNA for the CDR3: TGTGCCAGCACCAGGGCCGGGACTAGCTACGAGCAGTACTTC. It yields the protein CASTRAGTSYEQYF.

The chain links TRBV7-9 to TRBJ2-7; the D gene is possibly TRBD2 (5 bases). The CDR3 runs to 13 residues. The germline V gene has CDR1 SEHNR and CDR2 FQNEAQ (reference sequence). V was pared by 1 base and J by 5 bases, with 9 bases between. The DNA for the CDR3 is TGTGCCAGCAGCTTAGTGGCCGGGGACGAGCAGTACTTC. Amino acids: CASSLVAGDEQYF.

This clone was seen only once. The chain links TRBV9 to TRBJ2-3; 11 positions agree with TRBD2. The CDR3 is 18 residues long. The V gene's germline CDR1 is SGDLS and CDR2 YYNGEE. The trim removed 3 bases at V and 2 bases at J, leaving 11 bases unmatched. The CDR3 here is CASSAVPGTSGFTDTQYF. In DNA, the CDR3 is TGTGCCAGCAGCGCCGTACCGGGGACTAGCGGATTCACAGATACGCAGTATTTT.

CDR3 in amino acids: CASSPFGQGGYEQYF. CDR3 nucleotide sequence: TGTGCCAGCTCACCCTTCGGACAGGGAGGGTACGAGCAGTACTTC. The V gene is TRBV18, the J gene TRBJ2-7, with D possibly TRBD1 on 8 matching bases. This CDR3 is 15 amino acids long. V gave up 3 bases and J gave up 4 bases, with 16 bases separating them. Germline CDR1 reads KGHSH; CDR2 reads LQKENI. Combining the CDR3 with reference TRBV18 and TRBJ2-7 gives the whole variable domain NAGVMQNPRHLVRRRGQEARLRCSPMKGHSHVYWYRQLPEEGLKFMVYLQKENIIDESGMPKERFSAEFPKEGPSILRIQQVVRGDSAAYFCASSPFGQGGYEQYFGPGTRLTVT.

The rearrangement uses TRBV27 and TRBJ2-7, with D possibly TRBD1 on 5 matching bases. The V gene lost 3 bases and the J gene lost 2 bases, with 11 bases spanning the gap. Germline V gene data show CDR1 as MNHEY and CDR2 as SMNVEV (reference sequence). The CDR3 length is 14 residues. The CDR3 nucleotides read TGTGCCAGCAGTTTTGGTCAGGGAACCTACGAGCAGTACTTC. It encodes CASSFGQGTYEQYF.

The CDR3 protein is CASSLSGTVRQSGNTIYF. CDR3 sequence (DNA): TGCGCCAGCAGCCTAAGCGGGACCGTACGACAAAGTGGAAACACCATATATTTT. The chain has TRBV4-1 and TRBJ1-3; weak D call: TRBD1 (5 bases). The CDR3 consists of 18 residues. Germline CDR1 MGHRA, CDR2 YSYEKL. V was clipped by 4 bases and J by 3 bases, with 22 bases between them.

The chain carries TRBV3-1 (or the pseudogene TRBV3-2) and TRBJ1-1, with D perhaps TRBD1 (6 bases). The CDR3 is 15 residues long. Germline V gene data show CDR1 as LGHDT and CDR2 as YNNKEL (reference sequence). Trimming cost V 7 bases and J 3 bases, with 18 bases left between them. In DNA form, the CDR3 reads TGTGCCAGCACCTCCCGGGGGGCACGTTACACTGAAGCTTTCTTT. This codes for CASTSRGARYTEAFF.

CDR3 DNA sequence: TGTGCCAGCAGCGTAGTAGACGGTTCGGAGGGCTCTGGAAACACCATATATTTT. As protein: CASSVVDGSEGSGNTIYF. The genes are TRBV9 and TRBJ1-3; D is unresolved. The CDR3 spans 18 residues. Per germline, CDR1 SGDLS and CDR2 YYNGEE. The V end lost 0 bases, the J end lost 0 bases, and 16 bases lay between the germline ends. Using reference TRBV9 and TRBJ1-3 for the parts outside the CDR3, the full variable domain is DSGVTQTPKHLITATGQRVTLRCSPRSGDLSVYWYQQSLDQGLQFLIQYYNGEERAKGNILERFSAQQFPDLHSELNLSSLELGDSALYFCASSVVDGSEGSGNTIYFGEGSWLTVV.

The V call is TRBV19, the J call TRBJ1-2; 9 bases are a match to TRBD1. The CDR3 totals 15 residues. The V gene end was trimmed by 4 bases and the J gene end by 2 bases; junction bases not matched to a gene: 5. Germline CDR1 reads LNHDA; CDR2 reads SQIVND (reference sequence). In DNA form, the CDR3 reads TGTGCCAGTAGTACGCGACAGGGGGGCAACTATGGCTACACCTTC. Its translation: CASSTRQGGNYGYTF.

J is TRBJ2-6 and V is TRBV18, with D maybe TRBD2 (5 bases). The CDR3 is 16 amino acids. Trimming took off 2 bases at V and 2 bases at J, with 10 bases between the two ends. Germline V gene data show CDR1 as KGHSH and CDR2 as LQKENI. The CDR3 nucleotides read TGTGCCAGCTCACCAGGCCTGAGGGCTGGGGCCAACGTCCTGACTTTC. It specifies CASSPGLRAGANVLTF. The full variable domain, with the rest looked up from reference TRBV18 and TRBJ2-6, is NAGVMQNPRHLVRRRGQEARLRCSPMKGHSHVYWYRQLPEEGLKFMVYLQKENIIDESGMPKERFSAEFPKEGPSILRIQQVVRGDSAAYFCASSPGLRAGANVLTFGAGSRLTVL.

The chain has TRBV5-1 and TRBJ1-1; tentative D call: TRBD1 (5 bases). Germline V gene lookup returns CDR1 SGHRS and CDR2 YFSETQ. V was shortened by 0 bases and J by 5 bases, with 8 bases between the two germline ends. This CDR3 region has 13 residues. The CDR3 DNA sequence: TGCGCCAGCAGCTTGGCGGGGGAGACTGAAGCTTTCTTT. This gives the protein CASSLAGETEAFF.

The V and J genes are TRBV10-1 and TRBJ2-1, with 8 bases fitting TRBD1. CDR3 length: 17 amino acids. Germline trimming cut 6 bases from V and 5 bases from J; bases unmatched to any gene: 15. In germline, CDR1 is WNHNN, CDR2 SYGVQD (reference sequence). This CDR3 reads CASRHLPSQTGDNEQFF. The CDR3 coding sequence is TGCGCCAGCAGACATCTTCCCTCCCAGACAGGGGACAATGAGCAGTTCTTC.

V gene TRBV6-5 combines with J gene TRBJ1-1; 7 nucleotides align to TRBD1. The CDR3 length is 14 residues. V was clipped by 6 bases and J by 3 bases; unmatched bases: 7. Germline V CDR1 and CDR2: MNHEY, SVGAGI. The CDR3 nucleotides read TGTGCCAGCAGACCACAGGGGATCGACACTGAAGCTTTCTTT. This sequence encodes CASRPQGIDTEAFF.

The chain couples TRBV19 to TRBJ2-1; D possibly corresponds to TRBD2 (5 bases). CDR1 and CDR2 from the germline V gene are LNHDA and SQIVND (reference sequence). Trimming left V 7 bases short and J 8 bases short, with 21 bases between. CDR3 size: 15 residues. The CDR3 DNA sequence: TGTGCCAGTAACTCTCGTCGGGAACTCTGGGATGAGCAGTTCTTC. It codes for CASNSRRELWDEQFF. The full variable domain, rest sourced from reference TRBV19 and TRBJ2-1, is DGGITQSPKYLFRKEGQNVTLSCEQNLNHDAMYWYRQDPGQGLRLIYYSQIVNDFQKGDIAEGYSVSREKKESFPLTVTSAQKNPTAFYLCASNSRRELWDEQFFGPGTRLTVL.

This clone has just one count. The rearrangement links TRBV2 to TRBJ2-1; D might be TRBD2 (6 bases). V lost 7 bases to trimming and J lost 0 bases, with 16 bases between them. CDR3 length equals 16 residues. Germline CDR1 SNHLY, CDR2 FYNNEI. This CDR3 is CASTDLAYSSYNEQFF. The CDR3, as DNA: TGTGCCAGCACCGATCTAGCGTACAGCTCCTACAATGAGCAGTTCTTC.

The V call is TRBV7-6, the J call TRBJ2-7, with 7 positions matching TRBD1. Germline CDR1 SGHVS, CDR2 FNYEAQ. This CDR3 is built from 15 residues. The J segment lost 2 bases and the V segment lost 4 bases, leaving 8 bases of the junction unmatched. The CDR3 region has the DNA TGTGCCAGCAGCTCCGCCGACAGGGCGCCCTACGAGCAGTACTTC. This codes for CASSSADRAPYEQYF.

The V call is TRBV7-2, the J call TRBJ1-5; 8 positions match TRBD1. From germline, CDR1 is SGHTA and CDR2 FQGNSA. Trimming took 5 bases from V and 2 from J; bases not matched to a gene: 5. The CDR3 consists of 15 residues. CDR3 nucleotides: TGTGCCAGCAGCGGGCAGACAGGGGGCAATCAGCCCCAGCATTTT. Protein: CASSGQTGGNQPQHF.

This chain uses TRBV11-2 with TRBJ1-2; TRBD1 might be the D (6 bases). Trimming left V 0 bases short and J 5 bases short, with 10 bases between. The germline gives CDR1 SGHAT, CDR2 FQNNGV. The CDR3 sequence is 14 residues long. For the CDR3, the DNA is TGTGCCAGCAGCTTAGACAGGGGAGATTATGGCTACACCTTC. Translation gives CASSLDRGDYGYTF.

The V call is TRBV6-6, the J call TRBJ2-5; the D gene is possibly TRBD1 (5 bases). V dropped 6 bases and J dropped 2 bases, with 16 bases sitting between them. Germline V gene sequence: CDR1 MNHNY, CDR2 SVGAGI (reference sequence). The CDR3 spans 15 residues. The CDR3 sequence: CASSPGTTVQETQYF. CDR3 DNA sequence: TGTGCCAGCAGCCCCGGTACGACAGTGCAAGAGACCCAGTACTTC.

The chain recombines TRBV19 with TRBJ2-7, with 10 positions matching TRBD1. Trimming cost V 6 bases and J 4 bases; bases outside gene matches: 0. Germline loops: CDR1 LNHDA, CDR2 SQIVND (reference sequence). The CDR3 spans 12 residues. This CDR3 reads CASRDRGYEQYF. DNA for the CDR3: TGTGCCAGTAGGGACAGGGGGTACGAGCAGTACTTC.

V and J are TRBV30 and TRBJ1-3; D is unresolved. Germline V lookup: CDR1 GTSNPN, CDR2 SVGIG (reference sequence). There are 14 residues in the CDR3. V lost 0 bases to trimming and J lost 0 bases, with 6 bases between them. Here the CDR3 DNA reads TGTGCCTGGAGTGTATCCCGCTCTGGAAACACCATATATTTT. Its protein product is CAWSVSRSGNTIYF.

The chain couples TRBV7-8 to TRBJ1-5, with 8 bases fitting TRBD1. Germline assignment: CDR1 SGHVS and CDR2 FQNEAQ. Germline trimming cut 3 bases from V and 0 bases from J; bases unmatched to any gene: 7. The CDR3 consists of 17 residues. DNA for the CDR3: TGTGCCAGCAGCTTCACACAGGGGGGGAATAGCAATCAGCCCCAGCATTTT. It specifies CASSFTQGGNSNQPQHF.

The V gene is TRBV3-1 (or the pseudogene TRBV3-2), the J gene TRBJ2-7; D gene unclear. CDR3 length: 13 amino acids. Germline CDR1 LGHDT, CDR2 YNNKEL (reference sequence). V lost 5 bases and J 2 bases, leaving 10 bases between the germline ends. For the CDR3, the DNA is TGTGCCAGCAGCGATCTACCCACCTACGAGCAGTACTTC. Its translation: CASSDLPTYEQYF.

The chain links TRBV28 to TRBJ2-3; a weak D match, TRBD1 (6 bases). Germline V gene lookup returns CDR1 MDHEN and CDR2 SYDVKM. The CDR3 runs 15 residues. The ends were cut back, 6 bases at V and 6 bases at J, with 19 bases in the middle. The CDR3 protein is CASRIQGISPDTQYF. DNA of the CDR3: TGTGCCAGCAGGATACAGGGAATAAGTCCCGATACGCAGTATTTT.

This rearrangement joins TRBV9 to TRBJ2-7; 8 nucleotides agree with TRBD2. In germline, CDR1 is SGDLS, CDR2 YYNGEE. The CDR3 runs to 15 residues. After removal of 3 bases from V and 7 bases from J, the junction contained 12 bases not matched to a gene. The CDR3 sequence: CASSASAGAGSEQYF. As DNA, the CDR3 is TGTGCCAGCAGCGCGTCAGCGGGAGCAGGGAGTGAGCAGTACTTC.

The genes are TRBV7-3 and TRBJ2-2; 10 bases are shared with TRBD2. This CDR3 has 16 residues. Losses at the gene ends were 3 bases for V and 1 base for J; bases not matched to a gene: 2. Germline values: CDR1 SGHTA, CDR2 FQGTGA. The CDR3 is CASSFTSGMNTGELFF. DNA for the CDR3: TGTGCCAGCAGCTTTACTAGCGGGATGAACACCGGGGAGCTGTTTTTT. Full variable domain (missing parts from reference TRBV7-3 and TRBJ2-2): GAGVSQTPSNKVTEKGKYVELRCDPISGHTALYWYRQSLGQGPEFLIYFQGTGAADDSGLPNDRFFAVRPEGSVSTLKIQRTERGDSAVYLCASSFTSGMNTGELFFGEGSRLTVL.